Below, one TCR beta chain is given with its context. At one boundary the junction diverges from the germline segment, which might be a read error. With roughly 0.5 ug total RNA as template and a constant-region primer, TCR beta cDNA was made. Three nested multiplex PCR rounds, a slightly modified ARM-PCR method, built the TCR beta libraries. Amplification in the first two PCR rounds was performed using TRBV1-TRBV30 forward primers and a C-beta reverse primer for around 11 cycles each. Using its own MiXCR run on the multiplex PCR reads, TCRdb lists one record per CDR3 protein. The sample includes 150,000 to 200,000 distinct CDR3 sequences, about 85% of them seen just once. The data were obtained in a study of tumor-infiltrating lymphocytes in primary liver carcinoma. Unsorted bulk tissue, roughly 19-34 mg of it, served as the source for co-extraction of RNA and DNA. CDR1 LGHNA and CDR2 YSLEER come from the germline V gene. There are 16 residues in the CDR3.

The gene calls are TRBV4-3 and TRBJ2-1; D unclear. This receptor was taken from a man aged 35 to 55 with primary liver carcinoma and hepatitis B virus infection. The sequenced material came from tumor tissue from primary liver carcinoma. The CDR3 coding sequence is TGTGCCGGCAGCCAAGATCGGACGGGCTTCTACAATGAGCAGTTATTC. Translated: CAGSQDRTGFYNEQLF.